This entry lists 6 T cell receptor beta chains sequenced from one sample in a study of T cells after yellow fever vaccination. In TCRdb, the 5' RACE reads were re-called with MiXCR into one record per CDR3 protein. Found here are 340,000 or so distinct CDR3 sequences, about an eighth of them singletons; the top ten hold 2.5% to 3.5%. The source material was CD4+ T cells sorted from PBMCs, sampled 15 days after the yellow fever booster vaccination. These receptor sequences come from a man aged 18-30 years who received the YFV17D yellow fever vaccine.

The chain has TRBV6-1 and TRBJ1-1; D is perhaps TRBD1 (5 bases). The CDR3 has 14 residues. Germline V lookup: CDR1 MNHNS, CDR2 SASEGT. Deletions cut 3 bases from V and 3 bases from J, with 11 bases between. CDR3 sequence reads: CASSEWGRDTEAFF. Written as DNA, the CDR3 is TGTGCCAGCAGTGAGTGGGGCAGGGACACTGAAGCTTTCTTT.

This clonotype was counted a few times. The gene calls are TRBV4-2 and TRBJ2-5; D assignment may be TRBD1 or TRBD2 (5 bases each). The V and J ends lost 1 base and 1 base respectively, with 13 bases between them. In germline, CDR1 is LGHNA, CDR2 YNFKEQ. This CDR3 comprises 16 residues. Written as DNA, the CDR3 is TGTGCCAGCAGCCAAGGTGGATTGGGGACCCAAGAGACCCAGTACTTC. This translates into CASSQGGLGTQETQYF.

V is TRBV20-1 and J is TRBJ2-5, with 7 bases matching TRBD1. Germline values: CDR1 DFQATT, CDR2 SNEGSKA (reference sequence). The CDR3 contains 13 residues. V shed 3 bases, J shed 3 bases, and the junction held 4 bases outside the gene matches. The CDR3 protein is CSARGTVEETQYF. CDR3 bases: TGCAGTGCTAGGGGGACAGTAGAAGAGACCCAGTACTTC.

The V gene is TRBV20-1, the J gene TRBJ1-6; D uncertain. The CDR3 totals 12 residues. V dropped 5 bases and J dropped 10 bases, with 12 bases sitting between them. The germline V gene encodes CDR1 DFQATT and CDR2 SNEGSKA (reference sequence). CDR3: CSASRVGSPLHF. The DNA for the CDR3 is TGCAGTGCTTCCCGAGTGGGCTCACCCCTCCACTTT.

This clonotype appeared a few times. V usage is TRBV19 and J usage is TRBJ1-5; TRBD1 matches 10 bases. After removal of 8 bases from V and 6 bases from J, the junction contained 10 bases not matched to a gene. The CDR3 consists of 15 residues. Germline CDR1 reads LNHDA; CDR2 reads SQIVND (reference sequence). CDR3 DNA sequence: TGTGCCAGTTCTTCCGGACAGGGGGGTACTCAGCCCCAGCATTTT. It codes for CASSSGQGGTQPQHF.

The genes are TRBV5-1 and TRBJ2-2, with D perhaps matching TRBD2 (6 bases). Germline V gene sequence: CDR1 SGHRS, CDR2 YFSETQ. The CDR3 is 15 amino acids. Trimming took off 5 bases at V and 5 bases at J, with 16 bases between the two ends. The CDR3 reads CASSMSAGGTGELFF. CDR3 DNA sequence: TGCGCCAGCAGTATGAGCGCAGGAGGGACCGGGGAGCTGTTTTTT.